This is a list of T cell receptor beta chains from one sample in a study of cytomegalovirus exposure and HLA in healthy donors. Repertoires were generated with immunoSEQ multiplex PCR, while TCRdb's copy carries only in-frame clones and drops some. The data hold around 190,000 clones, with around 84% observed a single time. Material for sequencing was PBMCs. Source of these receptors: a girl aged 2-9 years in good health and CMV-seropositive. Each CDR3 is given with its conserved first and last residue. Each record gives: V gene, J gene, D gene, clone size, CDR3 length, CDR3 DNA, CDR3 protein. A D gene is named only where the DNA matches it firmly. Expanded clones get a size class; other rows say once, few or many, or leave the size out.

TRBV6-4,TRBJ2-6,TRBD1,.,19,TGTGCCAGCAGTGGATTCGGGACAGGGAACCTCTCTGGGGCCAACGTCCTGACTTTC,CASSGFGTGNLSGANVLTF
TRBV19,TRBJ2-2,.,.,15,TGTGCCAGTAGTATTGGGGGCTTTGGCACCGGGGAGCTGTTTTTT,CASSIGGFGTGELFF
TRBV9,TRBJ1-1,.,.,13,TGTGCCAGCAGCGTATCGGGGAACACTGAAGCTTTCTTT,CASSVSGNTEAFF
TRBV10-1,TRBJ1-3,.,.,14,TGCGCCAGCCTACTGGGGGGGACGGGAAACACCATATATTTT,CASLLGGTGNTIYF
TRBV28,TRBJ1-4,.,.,15,TGTGCCAGCAGTTTAATAGGGGCGGGGGGTGAAAAACTGTTTTTT,CASSLIGAGGEKLFF
TRBV6-1,TRBJ1-1,.,.,14,TGTGCCAGCGAAACCAATGGGGGGTATACTGAAGCTTTCTTT,CASETNGGYTEAFF
TRBV15,TRBJ1-1,.,.,14,TGTGCCACCAGCAGAGGGGGACAGAACACTGAAGCTTTCTTT,CATSRGGQNTEAFF
TRBV30,TRBJ2-1,TRBD2,.,16,TGTGCCTGGAGTGTATTCAGGGTAGCGGGTCTAAATGAGCAGTTCTTC,CAWSVFRVAGLNEQFF
TRBV25-1,TRBJ1-1,.,.,15,TGTGCCAGCAGTGACTCCCGCGGGGCCAACACTGAAGCTTTCTTT,CASSDSRGANTEAFF
TRBV27,TRBJ2-7,TRBD1,.,16,TGTGCCAGCAGTCACCCCCAGGGCAGGGGGCATTACGAGCAGTACTTC,CASSHPQGRGHYEQYF
TRBV7-9,TRBJ2-7,TRBD2,once,15,TGTGCCAGCAGCTACGGACTAGCGGGAGGGTACGAGCAGTACTTC,CASSYGLAGGYEQYF
TRBV2,TRBJ2-3,.,.,12,TGTGCCAGCAGGGACTTGGAAGATACGCAGTATTTT,CASRDLEDTQYF
TRBV10-2,TRBJ1-1,TRBD1,few,15,TGCGCCAGCAGTGAGAGCGGACAGGGGAACACTGAAGCTTTCTTT,CASSESGQGNTEAFF
TRBV19,TRBJ1-1,TRBD1,.,15,TGTGCCAGTAGTCCGGGACAGGGGGCGCGAAGTGAAGCTTTCTTT,CASSPGQGARSEAFF
TRBV11-2,TRBJ1-3,.,.,10,TGTGCCAGCAGCCAATCCACCATATATTTT,CASSQSTIYF
TRBV7-2,TRBJ2-1,TRBD2,few,15,TGTGCCAGCAGCCAAAGGGGGACTAGCGGTAATGAGCAGTTCTTC,CASSQRGTSGNEQFF
TRBV14,TRBJ1-1,.,.,18,TGTGCCAGCAGCCAAGATGCGGGACGCCTTCACCTGAACACTGAAGCTTTCTTT,CASSQDAGRLHLNTEAFF
TRBV5-1,TRBJ2-1,TRBD1,.,17,TGCGCCAGCAGCTTGGGGTCAGGGGGCCCCTCCTACAATGAGCAGTTCTTC,CASSLGSGGPSYNEQFF
TRBV10-2,TRBJ2-7,TRBD2,.,14,TGCGCCAGCAGTGTTCTAGCGGGAGCGTTAGAGCAGTACTTC,CASSVLAGALEQYF
TRBV19,TRBJ1-1,TRBD1,.,15,TGTGCCAGTACCCCGACCGGACAGGGTTTCACTGAAGCTTTCTTT,CASTPTGQGFTEAFF
TRBV27,TRBJ1-6,.,.,14,TGTGCCAGCAGCGTAGAGGGATTTAATTCACCCCTCCACTTT,CASSVEGFNSPLHF
TRBV4-1,TRBJ1-6,TRBD1,.,21,TGCGCCAGCAGCCGAAAATTTACAGGGGGCTCGGACCTCTCCTATAATTCACCCCTCCACTTT,CASSRKFTGGSDLSYNSPLHF
TRBV29-1,TRBJ1-2,TRBD1,.,11,TGCAGCGTTGAGGGACAGGATGGCTACACCTTC,CSVEGQDGYTF
TRBV19,TRBJ2-7,.,.,16,TGTGCCAGTAGCGACCGGTGGGGGCTAGAACCCTACGAGCAGTACTTC,CASSDRWGLEPYEQYF
TRBV7-2,TRBJ2-5,TRBD2,.,15,TGTGCCAGCAGCTCAGATAGCGGGAGCGCGCAGACCCAGTACTTC,CASSSDSGSAQTQYF
TRBV7-6,TRBJ2-7,TRBD2,.,17,TGTGCCAGCAGCTTAGGGCTAGCGGGAGGGTTTTCCTACGAGCAGTACTTC,CASSLGLAGGFSYEQYF
TRBV6-6,TRBJ1-5,.,.,14,TGTGCCAGCAGTTACTCTGGGGGGAATCAGCCCCAGCATTTT,CASSYSGGNQPQHF
TRBV7-9,TRBJ2-7,TRBD2,.,16,TGTGCCAGCAGCTCGGACCCGTTTACTAGCGGGATTGTTAGGTACTTC,CASSSDPFTSGIVRYF
TRBV9,TRBJ2-3,.,.,14,TGTGCCAGCAGCAGGACACCGCCCACAGATACGCAGTATTTT,CASSRTPPTDTQYF
TRBV7-9,TRBJ1-3,TRBD1,.,16,TGTGCCAGCAGCTTTGGGGCGACAGGGTACGGGGCCACCATATATTTT,CASSFGATGYGATIYF
TRBV5-5,TRBJ2-2,.,.,14,TGTGCCAGCAGCTTTTGGGGGCCGGCCCGGGAGCTGTTTTTT,CASSFWGPARELFF
TRBV5-1,TRBJ1-1,TRBD1,once,16,TGCGCCAGCAGCTTGGGGCGGGGGACAGGGCAAACTGAAGCTTTCTTT,CASSLGRGTGQTEAFF
TRBV5-1,TRBJ1-2,TRBD1,once,15,TGCGCCAGCAGCCGGCGTCCGGGACAGGGAGAGGGCTACACCTTC,CASSRRPGQGEGYTF